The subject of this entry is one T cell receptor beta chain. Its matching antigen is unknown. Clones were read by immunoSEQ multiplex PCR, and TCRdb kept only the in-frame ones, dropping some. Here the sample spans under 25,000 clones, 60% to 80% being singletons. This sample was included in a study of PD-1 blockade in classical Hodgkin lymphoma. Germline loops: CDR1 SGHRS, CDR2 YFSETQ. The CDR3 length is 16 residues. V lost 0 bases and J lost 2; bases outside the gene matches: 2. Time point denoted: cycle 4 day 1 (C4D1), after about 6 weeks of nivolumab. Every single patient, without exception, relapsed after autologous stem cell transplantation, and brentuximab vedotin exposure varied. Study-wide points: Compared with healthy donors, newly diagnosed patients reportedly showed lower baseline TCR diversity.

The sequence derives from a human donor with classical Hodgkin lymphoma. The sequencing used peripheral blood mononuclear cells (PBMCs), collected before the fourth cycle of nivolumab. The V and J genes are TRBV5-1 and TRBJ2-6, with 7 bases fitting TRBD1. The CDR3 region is CASSLGQGAGANVLTF. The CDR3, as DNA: TGCGCCAGCAGCTTGGGACAGGGAGCTGGGGCCAACGTCCTGACTTTC.